This T cell receptor beta chain derives from a study of blood T cell repertoires in COVID-19. The CDR3 is made up of 14 amino acids. V lost 5 bases, J lost 13 bases, and 13 bases stayed unmatched. CDR1 SGHVS and CDR2 FQNEAQ come from the germline V gene. The table came from immunoSEQ multiplex PCR; TCRdb's copy has only in-frame clones and leaves some out. The repertoire consists of 200,000 to 300,000 clones, with 75% to 90% occurring once and the leading ten covering around 1.8%. The clonotype originates from a man aged 25-45 years with active or convalescent COVID-19. This chain uses TRBV7-8 with TRBJ1-4; 7 bases align to TRBD1. Sequencing used peripheral blood. The chain's CDR3 is CASSPDRVGRRLFF. CDR3 sequence (DNA): TGTGCCAGCAGCCCAGACAGGGTCGGACGACGACTGTTTTTT.